The present T cell receptor beta chain was sequenced within a study of shared clonotypes between healthy human individuals. V gave up 4 bases and J gave up 7 bases, with 14 bases separating them. Germline V gives CDR1 SGHTA, CDR2 FQGTGA. CDR3 length: 13 residues. The test was conducted at deep level. In the sorted-subset replicate PCRs, around 0.2 ug DNA, some 30,000 T cell genomes, was used. Clones were sequenced by immunoSEQ multiplex PCR, and TCRdb holds only the in-frame ones, with some missing. This sample has some 2,500,000 clones, with approximately 93% found just once. To note about this clone: Antigen: not known.

Findings and limits, study-wide: Compared with memory subsets, naive subsets generally had larger estimated richness.

This chain joins TRBV7-3 and TRBJ2-7; TRBD1 is a possible D gene (5 bases). Sequenced material: naive CD4+ T cells from PBMCs. Described subset: CD45RA+ positively selected. The sequence was obtained from a man between 18 and 29 years old in good health. Some clones in this sample may be carry-over from other donors' samples. CDR3 nucleotide sequence: TGTGCCAGCAGCTCGTCCCAGGGAAGGGAGCAGTACTTC. Protein: CASSSSQGREQYF.